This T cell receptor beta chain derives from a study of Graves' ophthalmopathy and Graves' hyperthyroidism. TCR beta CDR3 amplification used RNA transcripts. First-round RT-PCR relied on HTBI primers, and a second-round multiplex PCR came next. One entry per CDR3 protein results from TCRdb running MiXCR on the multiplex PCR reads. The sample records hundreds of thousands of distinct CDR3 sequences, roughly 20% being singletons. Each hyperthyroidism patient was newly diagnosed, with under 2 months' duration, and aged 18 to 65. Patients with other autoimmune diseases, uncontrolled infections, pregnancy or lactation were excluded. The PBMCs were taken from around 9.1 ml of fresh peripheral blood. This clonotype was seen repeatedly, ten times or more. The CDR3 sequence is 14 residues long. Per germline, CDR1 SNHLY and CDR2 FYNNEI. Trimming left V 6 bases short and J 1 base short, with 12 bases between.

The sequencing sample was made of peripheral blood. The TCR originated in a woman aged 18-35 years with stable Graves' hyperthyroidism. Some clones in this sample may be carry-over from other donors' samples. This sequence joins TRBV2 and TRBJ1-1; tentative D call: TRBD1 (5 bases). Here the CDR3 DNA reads TGTGCCAGCAGACCAGGGTCTCCGAACACTGAAGCTTTCTTT. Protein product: CASRPGSPNTEAFF.